This T cell receptor (beta chain) comes out of a study of patients and donors after allogeneic stem cell transplantation (dated by TCRdb to 2019 to 2021). Measured from the cysteine to the phenylalanine, the CDR3 is 13 residues long. Only CDR3 DNA remains: 39 bases, in frame from the first base. Germline trimming: 4 bases from V, 6 bases from J; junction bases outside gene matches: 5. From the germline V gene, CDR1 is MNHEY and CDR2 is SVGAGI. Details on this clonotype: The antigen this receptor binds is unknown. Base qualities were left out, and no much larger clone turns up one base away.

Libraries were made using RT-PCR. TCRdb records NextSeq 550 as the sequencer. Using fastp trimming at Q25 and MiXCR clonotype assembly, TCRdb reanalyzed the public sequencing data and kept in-frame beta chains. Entries that share a CDR3 protein sequence are merged under the most common genes and DNA. This sample lists about 57,000 distinct CDR3 sequences; roughly 13% were detected once. The ten biggest clones cover around 32% of the sample. Sequencing used blood, either unsorted or a sorted T cell fraction (not recorded which). The TCR originated in a human donor who was either an allogeneic HSCT recipient or a stem cell or donor lymphocyte infusion donor (not recorded which). It is not recorded whose cells these are; they may come from a transplant donor. The rearranged chain carries TRBV6-5 and TRBJ2-7; 8 of the junction bases match TRBD2. CDR3 loop: CASSSTAGGEQYF. The nucleotide sequence is given as TGTGCCAGCAGTTCAACCGCGGGGGGCGAGCAGTACTTC.